One and the same sample provided the 2 T cell receptor beta chains below, sequenced in a study of breast tumors, draining lymph nodes, adjacent tissues. Axillary draining lymph nodes of breast cancer patients supplied the node samples. MiXCR was run by TCRdb on the multiplex PCR reads, yielding one entry per CDR3 protein. Of 150,000 to 200,000 distinct CDR3 sequences listed, roughly 30% are singletons. Input material: axillary lymph node tissue. These TCRs come from a female donor with breast cancer. Some clones in this sample may be carry-over from other donors' samples.

This clonotype occurred once. This chain uses TRBV15 with TRBJ1-5; TRBD1 aligns across 7 bases. Per the germline V gene, CDR1 is LNHNV and CDR2 is YYDKDF (reference sequence). The CDR3 is made up of 16 amino acids. The junction had 6 bases not matched to a gene; V was cut back by 3 bases and J by 1 base. CDR3 coding DNA: TGTGCCACCAGCAGTTTTCAGGGGGAGAGCAATCAGCCCCAGCATTTT. This encodes CATSSFQGESNQPQHF.

Comments on this clonotype: Being one base from a much bigger clone, this may be a read error. This chain links TRBV9 with TRBJ2-1; TRBD2 matches 12 bases. There are 16 residues in the CDR3. Germline CDR1 and CDR2: SGDLS and YYNGEE. CDR3 sequence (DNA): TGTGCCAGCAGCCCCGAGACTAGCGGGAGCCCCCATGAGCGGTTCTTC. This translates into CASSPETSGSPHERFF.